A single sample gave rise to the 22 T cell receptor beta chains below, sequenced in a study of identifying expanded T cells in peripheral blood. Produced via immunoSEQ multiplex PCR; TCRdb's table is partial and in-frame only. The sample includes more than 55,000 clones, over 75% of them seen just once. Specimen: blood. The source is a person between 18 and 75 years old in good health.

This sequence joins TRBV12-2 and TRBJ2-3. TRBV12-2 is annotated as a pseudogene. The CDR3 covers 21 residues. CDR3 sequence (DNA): TGTGCAAGTCGCTTTCAAAGGTATGGGGGCGGGAAACCTTCTAGCACAGATACGCAGTATTTT. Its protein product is CASRFQRYGGGKPSSTDTQYF.

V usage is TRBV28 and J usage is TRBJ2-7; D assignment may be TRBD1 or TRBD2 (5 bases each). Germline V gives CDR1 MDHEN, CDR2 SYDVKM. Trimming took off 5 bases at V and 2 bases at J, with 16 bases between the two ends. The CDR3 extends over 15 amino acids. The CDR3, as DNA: TGTGCCAGCAGTGTACCAGCCGGGGCTCCCTACGAGCAGTACTTC. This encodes CASSVPAGAPYEQYF.

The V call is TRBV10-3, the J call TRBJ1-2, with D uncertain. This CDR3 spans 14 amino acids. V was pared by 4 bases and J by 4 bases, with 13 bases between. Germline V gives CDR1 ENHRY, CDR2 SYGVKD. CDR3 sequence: CAISASQRIYGYTF. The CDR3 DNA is TGTGCCATCAGTGCCTCCCAACGGATCTATGGCTACACCTTC.

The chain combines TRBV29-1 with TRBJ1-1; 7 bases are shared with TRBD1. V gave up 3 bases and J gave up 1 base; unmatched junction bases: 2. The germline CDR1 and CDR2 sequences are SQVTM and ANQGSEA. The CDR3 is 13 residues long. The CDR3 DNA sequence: TGCAGCGTTGAGACAGGGACGAACACTGAAGCTTTCTTT. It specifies CSVETGTNTEAFF.

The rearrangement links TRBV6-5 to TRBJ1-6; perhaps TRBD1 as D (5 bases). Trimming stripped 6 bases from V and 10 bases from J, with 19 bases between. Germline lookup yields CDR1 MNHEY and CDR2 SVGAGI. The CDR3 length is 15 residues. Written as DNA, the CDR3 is TGTGCCAGCAGGCCCGGGACCCGGGCCAACTCACCCCTCCACTTT. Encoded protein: CASRPGTRANSPLHF.

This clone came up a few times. CDR3 bases: TGCGCCAGCAGCTTGACAGGGGGCCGACAGCCCCAGCATTTT. Amino acid sequence: CASSLTGGRQPQHF. This chain uses TRBV5-1 with TRBJ1-5; TRBD1 agrees at 9 bases. This CDR3 has 14 amino acids. CDR1 is SGHRS, CDR2 YFSETQ, per germline. Trimming cost V 1 base and J 7 bases; bases outside gene matches: 3.

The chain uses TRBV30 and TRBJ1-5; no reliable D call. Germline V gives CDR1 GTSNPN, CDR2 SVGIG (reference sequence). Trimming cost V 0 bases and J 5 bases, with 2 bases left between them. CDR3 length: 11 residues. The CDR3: CAWSVHQPQHF. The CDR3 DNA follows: TGTGCCTGGAGTGTACATCAGCCCCAGCATTTT.

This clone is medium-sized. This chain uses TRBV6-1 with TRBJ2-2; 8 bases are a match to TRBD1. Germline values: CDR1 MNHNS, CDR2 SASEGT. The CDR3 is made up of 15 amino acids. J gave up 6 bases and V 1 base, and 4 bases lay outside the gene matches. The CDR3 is CASSEGTGLPGELFF. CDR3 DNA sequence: TGTGCCAGCAGTGAAGGGACAGGGCTTCCCGGGGAGCTGTTTTTT.

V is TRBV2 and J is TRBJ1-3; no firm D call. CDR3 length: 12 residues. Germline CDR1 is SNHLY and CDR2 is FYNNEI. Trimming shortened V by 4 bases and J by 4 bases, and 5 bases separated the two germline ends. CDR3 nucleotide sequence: TGTGCCAGCAGTGGCCGGGGAAACACCATATATTTT. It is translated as CASSGRGNTIYF.

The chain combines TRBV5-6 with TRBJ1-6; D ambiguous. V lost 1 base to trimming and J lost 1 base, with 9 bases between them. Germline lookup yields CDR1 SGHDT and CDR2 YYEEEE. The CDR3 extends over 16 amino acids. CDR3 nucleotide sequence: TGTGCCAGCAGCTTGTCGGTTGTATCCTATAATTCACCCCTCCACTTT. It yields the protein CASSLSVVSYNSPLHF.

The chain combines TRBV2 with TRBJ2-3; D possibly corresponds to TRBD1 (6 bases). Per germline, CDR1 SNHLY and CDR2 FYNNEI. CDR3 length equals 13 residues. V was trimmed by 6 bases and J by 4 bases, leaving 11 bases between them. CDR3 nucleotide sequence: TGTGCCAGCAGGGCAACAGGGTCAGATACGCAGTATTTT. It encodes CASRATGSDTQYF.

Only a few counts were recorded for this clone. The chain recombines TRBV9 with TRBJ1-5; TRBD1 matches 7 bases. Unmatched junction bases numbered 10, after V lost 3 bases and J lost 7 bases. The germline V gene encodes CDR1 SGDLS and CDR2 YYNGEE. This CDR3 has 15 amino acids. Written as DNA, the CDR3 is TGTGCCAGCAGCGAAGGAACAGGGGCGGGCCAGCCCCAGCATTTT. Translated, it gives CASSEGTGAGQPQHF.

The CDR3 loop reads CASSELRGTNYGYTF. The CDR3 region has the DNA TGTGCCAGCAGTGAGCTGAGAGGAACTAACTATGGCTACACCTTC. The chain uses TRBV2 and TRBJ1-2; D unclear. V was pared by 3 bases and J by 0 bases, with 11 bases between. This CDR3 comprises 15 residues. Looked up from germline, CDR1 is SNHLY and CDR2 is FYNNEI.

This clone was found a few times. CDR3 in DNA: TGTGCCAGCAGTTCGCTCGTAGGTAATTCACCCCTCCACTTT. It specifies CASSSLVGNSPLHF. This sequence joins TRBV6-5 and TRBJ1-6; D not resolved. The CDR3 has 14 residues. Trimming cost V 4 bases and J 6 bases, with 10 bases left between them. The germline V gene encodes CDR1 MNHEY and CDR2 SVGAGI.

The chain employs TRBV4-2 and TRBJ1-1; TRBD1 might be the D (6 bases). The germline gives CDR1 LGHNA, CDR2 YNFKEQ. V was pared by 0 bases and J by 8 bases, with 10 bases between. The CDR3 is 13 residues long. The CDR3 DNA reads TGTGCCAGCAGCCAAGAGCTCAGGGGAGAAGCTTTCTTT. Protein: CASSQELRGEAFF.

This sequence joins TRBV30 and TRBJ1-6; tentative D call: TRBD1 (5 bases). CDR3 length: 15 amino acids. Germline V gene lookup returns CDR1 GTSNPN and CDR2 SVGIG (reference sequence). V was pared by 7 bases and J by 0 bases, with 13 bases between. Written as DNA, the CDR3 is TGTGCCTCCCAGCATGGGGGCTCCTATAATTCACCCCTCCACTTT. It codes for CASQHGGSYNSPLHF.

The DNA of the CDR3 is TGTGCCAGTAAATTCCAGGGGGGGAATGAGCAGTTCTTC. It codes for CASKFQGGNEQFF. This chain joins TRBV19 and TRBJ2-1; D tentatively fits TRBD1 or TRBD2 (7 bases each). V was clipped by 7 bases and J by 7 bases, with 14 bases between them. The germline CDR1 and CDR2 sequences are LNHDA and SQIVND (reference sequence). The CDR3 loop spans 13 amino acids.

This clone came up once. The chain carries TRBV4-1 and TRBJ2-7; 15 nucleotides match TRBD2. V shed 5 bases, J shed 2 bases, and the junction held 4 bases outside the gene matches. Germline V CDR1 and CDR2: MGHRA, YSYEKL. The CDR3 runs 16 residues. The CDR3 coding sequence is TGCGCCAGCAGCTTCCGGACTAGCGGGGGGGCCTACGAGCAGTACTTC. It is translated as CASSFRTSGGAYEQYF.

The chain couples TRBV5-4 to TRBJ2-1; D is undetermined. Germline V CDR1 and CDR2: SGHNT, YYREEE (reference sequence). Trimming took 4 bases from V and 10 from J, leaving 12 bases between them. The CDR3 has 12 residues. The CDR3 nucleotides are TGTGCCAGCAGCGACGGAACAGCAGAGCAGTTCTTC. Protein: CASSDGTAEQFF.

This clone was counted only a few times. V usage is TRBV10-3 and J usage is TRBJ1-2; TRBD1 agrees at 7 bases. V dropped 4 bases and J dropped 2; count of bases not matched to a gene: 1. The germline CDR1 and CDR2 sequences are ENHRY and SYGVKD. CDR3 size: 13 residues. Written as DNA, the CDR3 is TGTGCCATCAGTGGGGACAGAAACTATGGCTACACCTTC. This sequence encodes CAISGDRNYGYTF.

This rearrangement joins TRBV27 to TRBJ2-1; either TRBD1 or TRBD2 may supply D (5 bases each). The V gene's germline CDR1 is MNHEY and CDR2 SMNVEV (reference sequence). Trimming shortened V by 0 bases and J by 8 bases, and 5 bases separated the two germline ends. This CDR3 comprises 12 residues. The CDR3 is CASSLSGDEQFF. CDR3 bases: TGTGCCAGCAGTTTATCGGGGGATGAGCAGTTCTTC.

The CDR3 sequence: CASSRDRFYEQYF. CDR3 sequence (DNA): TGTGCCAGCAGCCGGGACAGGTTCTACGAGCAGTACTTC. V gene TRBV6-5 combines with J gene TRBJ2-7, with 8 bases fitting TRBD1. Germline V gene lookup returns CDR1 MNHEY and CDR2 SVGAGI. This CDR3 contains 13 residues. V was clipped by 6 bases and J by 3 bases; unmatched bases: 4.